This T cell receptor beta chain originates from a study of identical twins. Whole-study results and caveats: A lower insertion count was a feature of abundant cord blood beta clonotypes, with no such feature in memory repertoires.

Everyone who donated was a healthy Caucasian. This clonotype was counted between two and nine times. Its matching antigen is unknown. Germline loops: CDR1 MNHNS, CDR2 SASEGT. CDR3 length: 13 residues. Trimming shortened V by 5 bases and J by 1 base, and 9 bases separated the two germline ends. Each cDNA held unique molecular identifiers, and template switching gave it a universal primer site. TCRdb recomputed calls from the 5' RACE reads with MiXCR, one row per CDR3 protein. The table shows approximately 620,000 distinct CDR3 sequences, with 8.6% occurring only once. This same sample was also taken into another study, of yellow fever vaccine responses in identical twins. This second study says: Vaccine T cell responses of twins reportedly seemed partly convergent and partly personalized.

This sequence originates from a young woman in good health. Sequenced: PBMCs. The chain links TRBV6-1 to TRBJ2-7; D gene uncertain. The CDR3 is CASSRPTSYEQYF. Here the CDR3 DNA reads TGTGCCAGCAGTAGGCCCACTTCCTACGAGCAGTACTTC.